This TCR beta chain was found in a study of blood T cells in healthy people across ages. From germline, CDR1 is LGHNA and CDR2 YSLEER. The CDR3 spans 14 residues. The germline V and J ends were trimmed by 1 base and 6 bases, with 13 bases remaining between them. This clonotype occurred a few times. Alongside a J-beta primer mix, a sample-barcoded 5' primer served in a second PCR lasting roughly 6 to 11 cycles. TCRdb independently ran MiXCR on the 5' RACE reads; one entry per CDR3 protein. The data contain approximately 690,000 distinct CDR3 sequences, around 43% of them singletons. This TCR was sampled from a man older than 75 in good health. The sample was blood. The chain joins TRBV4-3 to TRBJ2-7; D is undetermined. The CDR3 reads CASSQVGTLSEQYF. The CDR3 DNA reads as TGCGCCAGCAGCCAAGTGGGCACCCTTTCCGAGCAGTACTTC.